Listed below are T cell receptor beta chains from one sample, sequenced in a study of blood T cell repertoires in COVID-19. Libraries were prepared by immunoSEQ multiplex PCR; TCRdb keeps only in-frame clonotypes and omits some of them. Of about 130,000 clones in the sample, approximately 80% were seen once. The sequencing input was peripheral blood. These receptors were taken from a woman between 55 and 75 years old with active or convalescent COVID-19. The CDR3 runs from the conserved cysteine through the conserved F or W. The order of the fields is J gene, clone size, D gene, V gene, CDR3 protein, CDR3 DNA. A D gene is named only where the DNA matches it firmly. The size field is filled for only some rows; it gives once, few, many or a size class.

j_gene: TRBJ2-3; abundance: -; d_gene: -; v_gene: TRBV19; CDR3aa: CASSISGAVRTDTQYF; CDR3nt: TGTGCCAGTAGTATATCAGGGGCAGTTAGAACAGATACGCAGTATTTT
j_gene: TRBJ1-2; abundance: -; d_gene: -; v_gene: TRBV27; CDR3aa: CASSPRGMYPNNYGYTF; CDR3nt: TGTGCCAGCAGTCCCCGCGGAATGTATCCAAATAACTATGGCTACACCTTC
j_gene: TRBJ2-1; abundance: -; d_gene: -; v_gene: TRBV7-9; CDR3aa: CASSPPIRVDEQFF; CDR3nt: TGTGCCAGCAGCCCCCCGATTCGAGTGGATGAGCAGTTCTTC
j_gene: TRBJ1-4; abundance: once; d_gene: TRBD1; v_gene: TRBV7-8; CDR3aa: CASSLAGGFLGQGNEKLFF; CDR3nt: TGTGCCAGCAGCTTAGCGGGCGGTTTCCTGGGACAGGGGAATGAAAAACTGTTTTTT
j_gene: TRBJ1-6; abundance: -; d_gene: -; v_gene: TRBV30; CDR3aa: CAWRGQGLFSSYNSPLHF; CDR3nt: TGTGCCTGGCGCGGGCAGGGGCTCTTTAGCTCCTATAATTCACCCCTCCACTTT
j_gene: TRBJ2-7; abundance: once; d_gene: -; v_gene: TRBV2; CDR3aa: CASSGTPTFYEQYF; CDR3nt: TGTGCCAGCAGCGGGACTCCTACCTTCTACGAGCAGTACTTC
j_gene: TRBJ1-1; abundance: -; d_gene: TRBD1; v_gene: TRBV29-1; CDR3aa: CSVVPQGNEAFF; CDR3nt: TGCAGCGTTGTACCACAGGGGAATGAAGCTTTCTTT
j_gene: TRBJ1-1; abundance: -; d_gene: TRBD1; v_gene: TRBV11-3; CDR3aa: CASSGDRGGTEAFF; CDR3nt: TGTGCCAGCAGCGGGGACAGGGGGGGCACTGAAGCTTTCTTT
j_gene: TRBJ2-3; abundance: -; d_gene: -; v_gene: TRBV5-4; CDR3aa: CASSLAGVADTQYF; CDR3nt: TGTGCCAGCAGCTTGGCAGGGGTGGCAGATACGCAGTATTTT
j_gene: TRBJ2-3; abundance: -; d_gene: TRBD2; v_gene: TRBV18; CDR3aa: CASSPSGGADTQYF; CDR3nt: TGTGCCAGCTCACCTAGCGGGGGGGCGGATACGCAGTATTTT
j_gene: TRBJ1-1; abundance: -; d_gene: -; v_gene: TRBV11-2; CDR3aa: CASSFQRTEAFF; CDR3nt: TGTGCCAGCAGCTTCCAGAGGACTGAAGCTTTCTTT
j_gene: TRBJ2-1; abundance: -; d_gene: -; v_gene: TRBV24-1; CDR3aa: CATSEAGEGYNEQFF; CDR3nt: TGTGCCACCAGTGAGGCCGGCGAGGGCTACAATGAGCAGTTCTTC
j_gene: TRBJ2-5; abundance: -; d_gene: -; v_gene: TRBV7-6; CDR3aa: CASSRDAGGEETQYF; CDR3nt: TGTGCCAGCAGCCGGGACGCCGGAGGGGAAGAGACCCAGTACTTC
j_gene: TRBJ2-3; abundance: -; d_gene: -; v_gene: TRBV2; CDR3aa: CASSEFRRTSTDTQYF; CDR3nt: TGTGCCAGCAGTGAATTTCGCAGGACTAGCACAGATACGCAGTATTTT
j_gene: TRBJ1-4; abundance: -; d_gene: -; v_gene: TRBV19; CDR3aa: CASSALTSLNEKLFF; CDR3nt: TGTGCCAGTAGTGCCCTGACATCTCTTAATGAAAAACTGTTTTTT
j_gene: TRBJ1-6; abundance: -; d_gene: TRBD1; v_gene: TRBV19; CDR3aa: CASRLTGDYSPLHF; CDR3nt: TGTGCCAGTAGGCTGACAGGGGATTATTCACCCCTCCACTTT
j_gene: TRBJ2-7; abundance: few; d_gene: TRBD1; v_gene: TRBV28; CDR3aa: CASSFRDRHNYEQYF; CDR3nt: TGTGCCAGCAGTTTCCGGGACAGACATAACTACGAGCAGTACTTC
j_gene: TRBJ1-1; abundance: few; d_gene: -; v_gene: TRBV21-1; CDR3aa: CASSRHSREVNTEAFF; CDR3nt: TGTGCCAGCAGCAGACATAGCAGGGAGGTGAACACTGAAGCTTTCTTT
j_gene: TRBJ1-1; abundance: once; d_gene: TRBD1; v_gene: TRBV24-1; CDR3aa: CATSDSRDSTEAFF; CDR3nt: TGTGCCACCAGTGATTCCCGGGACAGCACTGAAGCTTTCTTT
j_gene: TRBJ2-5; abundance: -; d_gene: -; v_gene: TRBV11-2; CDR3aa: CASSLREPQYF; CDR3nt: TGTGCCAGCAGCTTAAGAGAACCCCAGTACTTC
j_gene: TRBJ2-5; abundance: -; d_gene: TRBD2; v_gene: TRBV7-7; CDR3aa: CASSPFSGTSVETQYF; CDR3nt: TGTGCTAGCAGCCCCTTCTCAGGGACTAGCGTCGAGACCCAGTACTTC
j_gene: TRBJ2-7; abundance: -; d_gene: -; v_gene: TRBV7-3; CDR3aa: CASSLYSEGEQYF; CDR3nt: TGTGCCAGCAGCCTCTACTCGGAGGGCGAGCAGTACTTC
j_gene: TRBJ2-1; abundance: -; d_gene: TRBD2; v_gene: TRBV11-2; CDR3aa: CASSQGLARYEQFF; CDR3nt: TGTGCCAGCAGCCAAGGACTAGCGCGGTATGAGCAGTTCTTC
j_gene: TRBJ2-1; abundance: once; d_gene: -; v_gene: TRBV5-1; CDR3aa: CASSLPRPSHNEQFF; CDR3nt: TGCGCCAGCAGCTTGCCCCGTCCCTCCCACAATGAGCAGTTCTTC
j_gene: TRBJ2-2; abundance: few; d_gene: TRBD2; v_gene: TRBV7-9; CDR3aa: CASSLKRGGVGELFF; CDR3nt: TGTGCCAGCAGCTTAAAGCGGGGGGGCGTCGGGGAGCTGTTTTTT
j_gene: TRBJ1-3; abundance: -; d_gene: TRBD1; v_gene: TRBV6-5; CDR3aa: CASRTTGGGNTIYF; CDR3nt: TGTGCCAGCAGGACGACAGGGGGTGGAAACACCATATATTTT
j_gene: TRBJ2-1; abundance: few; d_gene: TRBD2; v_gene: TRBV24-1; CDR3aa: CATSPSGRVNEQFF; CDR3nt: TGTGCCACCAGTCCGAGCGGGAGGGTGAATGAGCAGTTCTTC
j_gene: TRBJ1-1; abundance: -; d_gene: TRBD1; v_gene: TRBV19; CDR3aa: CASQGANTEAFF; CDR3nt: TGTGCCAGTCAGGGGGCCAACACTGAAGCTTTCTTT
j_gene: TRBJ2-7; abundance: -; d_gene: TRBD1; v_gene: TRBV5-1; CDR3aa: CASSLYTGGFYEQYF; CDR3nt: TGCGCCAGCAGCTTGTACACAGGGGGCTTCTACGAGCAGTACTTC
j_gene: TRBJ1-5; abundance: -; d_gene: -; v_gene: TRBV18; CDR3aa: CASSTGGPRTNQPQHF; CDR3nt: TGTGCCAGCTCTACCGGGGGGCCGAGGACCAATCAGCCCCAGCATTTT
j_gene: TRBJ2-2; abundance: -; d_gene: TRBD1; v_gene: TRBV18; CDR3aa: CASSSTGQGPGELFF; CDR3nt: TGTGCCAGCTCATCCACGGGACAGGGACCCGGGGAGCTGTTTTTT
j_gene: TRBJ2-5; abundance: -; d_gene: -; v_gene: TRBV7-9; CDR3aa: CASSPRFDNSYQETQYF; CDR3nt: TGTGCCAGCAGCCCCCGATTTGACAACTCGTACCAAGAGACCCAGTACTTC
j_gene: TRBJ2-7; abundance: -; d_gene: TRBD2; v_gene: TRBV4-2; CDR3aa: CASSQTSGLYEQYF; CDR3nt: TGTGCCAGCAGCCAAACTAGCGGGCTCTACGAGCAGTACTTC
j_gene: TRBJ1-1; abundance: -; d_gene: -; v_gene: TRBV23-1; CDR3aa: CASTRAARRYEAFF; CDR3nt: TGCGCCAGCACCCGAGCCGCCAGGCGATATGAAGCTTTCTTT
j_gene: TRBJ1-6; abundance: -; d_gene: TRBD1; v_gene: TRBV2; CDR3aa: CASSENAADRVKYNSPLHF; CDR3nt: TGTGCCAGCAGTGAAAACGCCGCGGACAGGGTTAAATATAATTCACCCCTCCACTTT
j_gene: TRBJ1-4; abundance: -; d_gene: TRBD1; v_gene: TRBV29-1; CDR3aa: CSVGGQGGEKLFF; CDR3nt: TGCAGCGTCGGGGGACAGGGTGGAGAAAAACTGTTTTTT
j_gene: TRBJ2-7; abundance: -; d_gene: -; v_gene: TRBV11-3; CDR3aa: CATVDSSYEQYF; CDR3nt: TGTGCCACCGTCGACAGCTCCTACGAGCAGTACTTC
j_gene: TRBJ2-3; abundance: few; d_gene: -; v_gene: TRBV3-1/TRBV3-2; CDR3aa: CASSIGTKSTDTQYF; CDR3nt: TGTGCCAGCAGTATCGGGACAAAAAGCACAGATACGCAGTATTTT
j_gene: TRBJ1-1; abundance: few; d_gene: TRBD1; v_gene: TRBV30; CDR3aa: CAWSRTGVHTEAFF; CDR3nt: TGTGCCTGGAGCCGGACAGGGGTTCACACTGAAGCTTTCTTT
j_gene: TRBJ1-1; abundance: -; d_gene: -; v_gene: TRBV3-1/TRBV3-2; CDR3aa: CASRRGAEAFF; CDR3nt: TGTGCCAGCAGGAGAGGTGCTGAAGCTTTCTTT
j_gene: TRBJ1-1; abundance: -; d_gene: -; v_gene: TRBV28; CDR3aa: CASSFRRSTEAFF; CDR3nt: TGTGCCAGCAGTTTTAGGAGGAGTACTGAAGCTTTCTTT
j_gene: TRBJ2-7; abundance: -; d_gene: -; v_gene: TRBV10-3; CDR3aa: CAISESGRGPYEQYF; CDR3nt: TGTGCCATCAGTGAGTCGGGCAGGGGCCCCTACGAGCAGTACTTC
j_gene: TRBJ2-1; abundance: -; d_gene: TRBD2; v_gene: TRBV6-6; CDR3aa: CASITGGRHEQFF; CDR3nt: TGTGCCAGCATCACGGGGGGGCGGCATGAGCAGTTCTTC
j_gene: TRBJ2-3; abundance: -; d_gene: -; v_gene: TRBV5-1; CDR3aa: CASSLEGGLDTQYF; CDR3nt: TGCGCCAGCAGCTTGGAAGGTGGACTGGATACGCAGTATTTT
j_gene: TRBJ2-2; abundance: -; d_gene: TRBD1; v_gene: TRBV19; CDR3aa: CASSPGQGWAGELFF; CDR3nt: TGTGCCAGTAGCCCAGGACAGGGGTGGGCCGGGGAGCTGTTTTTT
j_gene: TRBJ1-2; abundance: -; d_gene: TRBD1; v_gene: TRBV2; CDR3aa: CASKEGAVGYTF; CDR3nt: TGTGCCAGCAAAGAGGGGGCAGTAGGCTACACCTTC
j_gene: TRBJ1-3; abundance: -; d_gene: -; v_gene: TRBV30; CDR3aa: CAWSPAGADTIYF; CDR3nt: TGTGCCTGGAGCCCGGCAGGGGCGGACACCATATATTTT
j_gene: TRBJ1-3; abundance: -; d_gene: -; v_gene: TRBV9; CDR3aa: CASSFRQSENTIYF; CDR3nt: TGTGCCAGCAGCTTTCGACAATCAGAAAACACCATATATTTT
j_gene: TRBJ2-7; abundance: -; d_gene: TRBD1; v_gene: TRBV7-2; CDR3aa: CASRDRGGSYEQYF; CDR3nt: TGTGCCTCCCGGGACAGGGGAGGGTCCTACGAGCAGTACTTC
j_gene: TRBJ2-5; abundance: -; d_gene: TRBD1; v_gene: TRBV6-6; CDR3aa: CASSPGTVIETQYF; CDR3nt: TGTGCCAGCAGTCCCGGGACAGTTATAGAGACCCAGTACTTC
j_gene: TRBJ1-5; abundance: -; d_gene: -; v_gene: TRBV7-9; CDR3aa: CASSVQSPQPQHF; CDR3nt: TGTGCCAGCAGCGTACAGTCCCCTCAGCCCCAGCATTTT